Included here is one TCR beta chain sequence, with context. Its antigen target is currently unknown. Per-nucleotide qualities are absent, and no much larger clonotype sits a single base away. The record originates from a study of blood T cell repertoires in COVID-19 (dated by TCRdb to 2020 to 2021). Describing the broader study: Collaborator samples came from the United States, Italy and Spain and covered acute and convalescent phases of COVID-19. The prospective study material was composed of cDNA or gDNA derived from T cells, B-cell-depleted T cells, or PBMCs. The dataset comprised deeply sampled blood TCRbeta repertoires from subjects exposed to, actively infected with, or recovered from COVID-19. The repertoires were released in a freely available public database meant as a resource for research on the immune response to SARS-CoV-2. The samples were drawn from two sources: the first 160 participants of the ongoing ImmuneRACE study, and 1,000 to 1,500 subjects contributed by 6 global collaborators. A de-identified subject ID, COVID-19 status, age in years and sex were almost always included in the sample metadata. Where available, HLA class I and class II types were obtained from metadata supplied by the sample provider rather than from assay-based typing.

TCRbeta CDR3 regions were amplified from genomic DNA by means of the immunoSEQ Assay, a bias-controlled multiplex PCR. Per the source publication's procedure: Within the assay, amplification of reference gene primers was used to estimate how many nucleated cells each sample contained. To quantify the absolute abundance of each unique TCRbeta CDR3 rearrangement, sequence reads were collapsed and filtered. For each sample, productive Simpson clonality was calculated by taking the square root of Simpson's diversity index across productive rearrangements. This immuneACCESS table, as held by TCRdb, lists in-frame sequences with V and J called but not all clones. Of the missing ones, under half trace to an unresolved V gene in checked studies; the others have no known cause. The V and J calls and the clone size are those of that table, but D and trimming were determined from the DNA. The sample records tens of thousands of clones, around 90% of which are singletons. In total, the top ten clones hold about 5% of the sample.

Here is what the overall study found, with its caveats: How much clinical and demographic metadata was included differed by source and by participant, and the metadata was provided uncurated.

Collaborating institutions collected whole blood in K2EDTA tubes following their own protocols. For TCRbeta analysis, collaborators shipped samples in one of three forms: frozen whole blood, isolated PBMCs, or DNA extracted from either of those sample types. Sequencing was done on a sample of peripheral blood. The source of this sequence is a man between 45 and 60 years old with acute or convalescent COVID-19.

The CDR3 loop reads CASSGTSGRDTQYF. Read as DNA, the sequence is TGTGCCAGCAGTGGGACTAGCGGGAGAGATACGCAGTATTTT. The V gene is TRBV6-6 and the J gene is TRBJ2-3; the central 14 bases match TRBD2. There are 14 amino acids in the CDR3, from cysteine to phenylalanine inclusive. CDR3 DNA only is kept here, 42 bases in frame from base 1. Compared with germline, V lacks 5 bases and J lacks 5 bases; bases without a gene match: 0. CDR1 and CDR2, looked up from the germline V gene (reference sequence), are MNHNY and SVGAGI.